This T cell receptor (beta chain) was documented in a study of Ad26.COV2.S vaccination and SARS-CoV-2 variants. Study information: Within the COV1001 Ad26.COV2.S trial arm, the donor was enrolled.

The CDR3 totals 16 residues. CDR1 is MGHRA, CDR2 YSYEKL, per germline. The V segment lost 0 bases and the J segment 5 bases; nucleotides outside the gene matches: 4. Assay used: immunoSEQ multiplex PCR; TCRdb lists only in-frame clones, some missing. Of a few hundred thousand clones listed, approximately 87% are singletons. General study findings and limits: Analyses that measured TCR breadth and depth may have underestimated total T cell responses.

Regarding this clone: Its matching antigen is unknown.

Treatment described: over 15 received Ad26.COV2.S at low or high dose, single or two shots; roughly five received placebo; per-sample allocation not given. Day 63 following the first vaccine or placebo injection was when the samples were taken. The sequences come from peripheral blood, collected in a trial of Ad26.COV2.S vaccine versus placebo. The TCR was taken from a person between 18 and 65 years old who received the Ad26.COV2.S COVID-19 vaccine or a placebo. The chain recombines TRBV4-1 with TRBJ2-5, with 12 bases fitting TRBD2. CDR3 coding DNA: TGCGCCAGCAGCCAAGAAGGACTAGCGGGGCGGGAGACCCAGTACTTC. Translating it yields CASSQEGLAGRETQYF.